Listed below are T cell receptor beta chains from one sample, sequenced in a study of T cells in Graves' hyperthyroidism and ophthalmopathy. MiXCR, applied by TCRdb to the multiplex PCR reads, yields one record per CDR3 protein. The sample includes around 620,000 distinct CDR3 sequences, around 15% of them seen just once. The sample was blood. The receptor source for this set is a woman aged 25 to 45 with Graves' hyperthyroidism. Each CDR3 is given with its conserved first and last residue. Each record gives: D gene, clone size, V gene, J gene, CDR3 DNA, CDR3 protein. The D gene is left open where the match is weak. Some rows mark clone size as missing; the rest say once, few, many or name a class of expanded clone.

>.|many|TRBV7-2|TRBJ1-5
TGTGCCAGCAGCTTAACTCAGCATCAGCCCCAGCATTTT
CASSLTQHQPQHF
>.|.|TRBV20-1|TRBJ2-1
TGCAGTGCTAGCGGGCTTGGGAATGAGCAGTTCTTC
CSASGLGNEQFF
>TRBD2|.|TRBV29-1|TRBJ2-4
TGCAGCGTTGAGGAGGGAGGGCCTCAGAACATTCAGTACTTC
CSVEEGGPQNIQYF
>.|many|TRBV18|TRBJ2-7
TGTGCCAGCTCCCTATCCGGGACCTCCTACGAGCAGTACTTC
CASSLSGTSYEQYF
>.|.|TRBV20-1|TRBJ2-3
TGCAGTGCCCCACACCCGCTCGGCACAGATACGCAGTATTTT
CSAPHPLGTDTQYF
>.|many|TRBV28|TRBJ2-5
TGTGCCAGCGCCCGGGCAGTCCAAGAGACCCAGTACTTC
CASARAVQETQYF
>TRBD1|many|TRBV5-6|TRBJ2-5
TGTGCCAGCAGCCGGGGACAGGGGCAAGAGACCCAGTACTTC
CASSRGQGQETQYF
>TRBD2|many|TRBV18|TRBJ2-7
TGTGCCAGCTCACCAGGGGCTAGCGGGAACTCCTACGAGCAGTACTTC
CASSPGASGNSYEQYF
>.|many|TRBV28|TRBJ1-1
TGTGCCAGCAGTTTATCCCTCCCCGGCGGGAACACTGAAGCTTTCTTT
CASSLSLPGGNTEAFF
>.|many|TRBV28|TRBJ1-3
TGTGCCAGCAGCCATCTCTCTGGAAACACCATATATTTT
CASSHLSGNTIYF
>.|.|TRBV6-1|TRBJ2-6
TGTGCCAGCACCCAAAAGGGGCTGGGGCTCTCTGGGGCCAACGTCCTGACTTTC
CASTQKGLGLSGANVLTF
>.|.|TRBV29-1|TRBJ1-1
TGCAGCGTCCAGACTCCTGAGGCTTTCTTT
CSVQTPEAFF
>TRBD2|.|TRBV6-5|TRBJ2-3
TGTGCCAGCAGTTACCACCGGGGTAGCGGGAGGGCTTCGGATACGCGGTATTTT
CASSYHRGSGRASDTRYF
>TRBD2|few|TRBV6-2/TRBV6-3|TRBJ2-2
TGTGCCAGCAGTCCTCCGGGACTAGAGTTAATCGCGAACACCGGGGAGCTGTTTTTT
CASSPPGLELIANTGELFF
>.|few|TRBV15|TRBJ1-5
TGTGCCACCAGCAGAGCGCGGGGCGAAGGTAGCAATCAGCCCCAGCATTTT
CATSRARGEGSNQPQHF
>.|.|TRBV5-1|TRBJ2-2
TGCGCCAGCAGTTACTCACTGGGGACCGGGGAGCTGTTTTTT
CASSYSLGTGELFF
>.|few|TRBV5-5|TRBJ1-6
TGTGCCAGCAGCCCCGGGACGGGCACGACACCCCTCCACTTT
CASSPGTGTTPLHF
>.|few|TRBV19|TRBJ1-1
TGTGCCAGTAGTAGGACTGGGAGAGGGAACACTGAAGCTTTCTTT
CASSRTGRGNTEAFF